A selection of T cell receptor beta chains follows, all from one sample in a study of blood T cell repertoires in COVID-19. Data came from immunoSEQ multiplex PCR; TCRdb stores just in-frame clones and leaves some out. This sample has roughly 150,000 clones, with over 60% found just once. Material: peripheral blood. These receptors all come from a woman aged 80 or over with acute or convalescent COVID-19. CDR3s leave out the opening cysteine and the closing phenylalanine or tryptophan. A D gene is named only where the DNA matches it firmly.

>TRBJ1-3|TRBV6-1|NA
ASNTAPGNTIY
>TRBJ2-1|TRBV27|TRBD2
ASSRREALDEQF
>TRBJ1-2|TRBV18|TRBD1
ASSPDRDGNYGYT
>TRBJ1-5|TRBV2|NA
ASSEIRVGQPQH
>TRBJ2-3|TRBV27|TRBD2
ASSARPPLAGPPALPQY
>TRBJ2-1|TRBV5-1|NA
ASSPRWTHNEQF
>TRBJ2-3|TRBV14|NA
ASSRSGEITDTQY
>TRBJ2-5|TRBV3-1/TRBV3-2|TRBD1
ASSQGSGTGGAETQY
>TRBJ2-7|TRBV19|TRBD1
ASSIAWDRLPYEQY
>TRBJ1-1|TRBV14|NA
ASSQDEGGEAF
>TRBJ1-4|TRBV4-3|NA
ASSQEASNEKLF
>TRBJ2-1|TRBV30|TRBD2
AWTSGHYNEQF
>TRBJ2-2|TRBV18|NA
ASSPPTTDGSTGELF
>TRBJ1-1|TRBV18|TRBD1
ASSPETGGRSEAF
>TRBJ1-4|TRBV6-5|TRBD1
ASRGDRAEKLF
>TRBJ2-7|TRBV7-8|TRBD2
ASSSSGGDARHEQY
>TRBJ1-4|TRBV27|NA
ASSSIATNEKLF
>TRBJ2-5|TRBV7-2|NA
ASSLVQGGRETQY
>TRBJ1-1|TRBV19|TRBD1
ASSGEGQGAGEAF
>TRBJ1-1|TRBV27|TRBD1
ASSVRGQGSSEAF
>TRBJ1-3|TRBV27|TRBD1
ASSSGQGRSGNTIY
>TRBJ2-1|TRBV15|TRBD1
ATSRVGQGVGEQF
>TRBJ2-7|TRBV19|TRBD2
ASSTGLAGTYEQY
>TRBJ2-3|TRBV10-3|NA
AISEGGGKTDTQY
>TRBJ1-2|TRBV12-2|NA
ASRFTAPGREGARYGYT
>TRBJ2-3|TRBV19|NA
ASSIAAGRMGTDTQY
>TRBJ1-2|TRBV7-2|TRBD1
ASSLEPGGPGSYT
>TRBJ2-7|TRBV4-3|NA
ASSQDWGVPYEQY
>TRBJ2-7|TRBV11-2|NA
ASSLDRVPANGYEQY
>TRBJ1-1|TRBV2|NA
ASRRLPNTEAF
>TRBJ2-1|TRBV30|NA
AWRATPPYNEQF
>TRBJ2-2|TRBV6-1|NA
ASSAGGSRVNTGELF
>TRBJ2-3|TRBV7-8|TRBD2
ASSLGGRARTDTQY
>TRBJ1-1|TRBV4-3|TRBD1
ASSQDYRGNTEAF
>TRBJ2-1|TRBV14|TRBD2
ASSQETSGGGEQF
>TRBJ2-7|TRBV5-6|NA
ASSHGQPSYEQY
>TRBJ1-1|TRBV4-1|TRBD1
ASSQDGQGGNTEAF
>TRBJ2-7|TRBV5-1|NA
ASSWAGADYEQY
>TRBJ2-1|TRBV18|NA
ASSPGTSSYNEQF
>TRBJ2-1|TRBV27|TRBD1
ASSRTGTGYNEQF
>TRBJ1-4|TRBV30|TRBD1
ASPGQGNEKLF
>TRBJ2-7|TRBV4-2|NA
ASSQEGGLPQGEQY
>TRBJ2-7|TRBV18|TRBD1
ASSPGTGGTSYEQY
>TRBJ2-2|TRBV7-2|NA
ASSFRLGAVGELF
>TRBJ1-5|TRBV6-5|NA
ASLQVDNSQPQH
>TRBJ2-7|TRBV19|NA
ASSPQGLSSYEQY
>TRBJ2-1|TRBV5-1|NA
ASSSGVGVGSSYNEQF
>TRBJ2-1|TRBV6-4|NA
ASSDSGVLYGQF
>TRBJ2-1|TRBV7-3|TRBD2
ASSLERGSYNEQF
>TRBJ2-2|TRBV5-4|TRBD2
ASSPTGLAGRGELF
>TRBJ2-7|TRBV30|TRBD1
AWSAKTGGRYEQY
>TRBJ2-4|TRBV6-6|TRBD2
ASSTAGVGNIQY